The entry that follows covers one TCR beta chain sequence. Which antigen it targets is not known. No qualities accompany the bases; no much larger clone lies one base away. Looking up the germline V gene yields CDR1 SGDLS and CDR2 YYNGEE. The CDR3 runs 15 residues from the cysteine to the phenylalanine. This entry keeps only the CDR3 DNA: 45 bases, framed from base 1. V is pruned by 0 bases and J by 5 bases, leaving 4 bases of the junction without a gene match. Sequencing of the TRB variable region was done with the immunoSEQ hsTCRB v3.0 assay at survey level resolution. A depth of roughly 35,000-55,000 T-cell genomes per sample was targeted for TRB sequencing. Pooled TRB libraries were sequenced on an Illumina MiSeq with a v3 150-cycle kit. As for the authors' bioinformatics: Repertoire analysis was run in R within a reproducible Nextflow workflow that covered QC, data transformation and analysis. Custom analyses were implemented in LymphoSeq2, an R package for AIRR-Seq data exploration. A handful of samples yielding fewer than 5000 total TRB sequences were excluded, leaving 188 analyzed HIV repertoires. Among the roughly 190 retained HIV repertoires, roughly 60 were collected before ART initiation and 120 to 130 were collected after ART initiation. Repertoires were downsampled to 5000 TRB nucleotide sequences, with summary statistics averaged over 100 downsampling iterations. The analysis kept only TRB sequences whose CDR3 regions were at least seven amino acids long. A Shannon entropy-derived clonality score and the Gini coefficient were used to measure diversity. In the repertoire networks, any two of the top 5000 CDR3 amino acid sequences were connected whenever the two sequences differed by an edit distance of one. GLIPH2 predicted antigen specificity groups and MHC restriction for TRB CDR3 amino acid sequences. CDR3 amino acid sequences were matched against VDJdb and McPAS-TCR to flag known CMV, EBV, HIV or tissue antigen associations. Pre-ART, post-ART and control groups were compared with Wilcoxon signed-rank tests and Holm-Bonferroni correction. TCRdb retrieved this table from immuneACCESS and kept in-frame rearrangements only. Not all clones are present; in checked studies, unresolved V genes account for under half, and no reason is known for the remainder. That table gives V, J and clone size, and the DNA gave D and trimming. This sample holds fewer than 40,000 clones; about 88% were observed only once. Clones ranked in the top ten supply 3.9% of the sample.

These data are taken from a study of long-term antiretroviral therapy in people with HIV (dated by TCRdb to between 2021 and 2022). Some background on the complete study: Collection of the earliest samples took place about a decade ahead of the 2015 WHO recommendation for immediate ART, at a time when ART was typically delayed until CD4 counts fell. Of the approximately 28 participants with HIV, ten to eleven were female. A retrospective serial study tested whether ART initiation and durable HIV suppression were associated with changes in peripheral blood TRB repertoire composition and diversity. No cross-contamination during QIAcube processing turned up in test extractions that ran a monoclonal T-cell line alongside 25 to 35 polyclonal samples. A total of roughly 180 cryopreserved PBMC samples were contributed to the cohort by 30 adults with confirmed HIV infection, with samples collected serially over a mean of around 6 years (range 1-12). Results and caveats for the whole study, not just this receptor: Samples dated from about 2004 to 2018, and the ART regimens used may be less effective than current ones. Because cell numbers in pre-ART samples were limited, unsorted PBMC were profiled instead of sorted CD4+ and CD8+ T cells. CDR3 length ranges in HIV repertoires were narrower than in controls, and network structure suggested an antigen-experienced repertoire with only a slight naive shift after ART. Inferences about post-ART repertoire changes are limited because no data were available on ART adherence, viral resistance or therapy changes. Since PBMC availability was limited, sequencing covered only the TCR beta chain, with no alpha chain pairing. Starting ART was linked to a significant rise in TRB diversity, yet even after long-term ART the diversity remained significantly lower than in transplant donor controls. Expanded TRB clones identified before ART initiation dominated the repertoire at all time points, although this dominance fluctuated and declined in many PLHIV after ART.

Inclusion was restricted to participants for whom at least one PBMC sample before ART initiation and at least two post-ART samples were available. Treatment was received in the United States of America by all participants with HIV. Cryopreserved samples of about 0.9-11 million PBMC were thawed and washed before DNA extraction. At the time of the earliest PBMC sample for each participant with HIV, ages ranged from roughly 20 to 54 years. PBMC samples from each participant spanned 1-4 timepoints before ART initiation and 2-8 timepoints after ART initiation, with a median of 7 samples. For every participant, serial HIV viral load, CD4+ T-cell count, ART history and demographic data were obtained. A Qiagen kit on a QIAcube was used to extract genomic DNA from unsorted PBMC, with samples processed in batches of 12.

The sequence was collected from a woman between 18 and 29 years old with HIV. Source: unsorted PBMCs, taken just before starting antiretroviral therapy. The chain couples TRBV9 to TRBJ2-1; 8 bases in the junction line up with TRBD2. The bases are TGTGCCAGCAGCGTAGGGGGACTAGATAACAATGAGCAGTTCTTC. Its protein reads: CASSVGGLDNNEQFF. When the CDR3 is completed using the reference TRBV9 and TRBJ2-1 genes on either side, the full variable domain is DSGVTQTPKHLITATGQRVTLRCSPRSGDLSVYWYQQSLDQGLQFLIQYYNGEERAKGNILERFSAQQFPDLHSELNLSSLELGDSALYFCASSVGGLDNNEQFFGPGTRLTVL.